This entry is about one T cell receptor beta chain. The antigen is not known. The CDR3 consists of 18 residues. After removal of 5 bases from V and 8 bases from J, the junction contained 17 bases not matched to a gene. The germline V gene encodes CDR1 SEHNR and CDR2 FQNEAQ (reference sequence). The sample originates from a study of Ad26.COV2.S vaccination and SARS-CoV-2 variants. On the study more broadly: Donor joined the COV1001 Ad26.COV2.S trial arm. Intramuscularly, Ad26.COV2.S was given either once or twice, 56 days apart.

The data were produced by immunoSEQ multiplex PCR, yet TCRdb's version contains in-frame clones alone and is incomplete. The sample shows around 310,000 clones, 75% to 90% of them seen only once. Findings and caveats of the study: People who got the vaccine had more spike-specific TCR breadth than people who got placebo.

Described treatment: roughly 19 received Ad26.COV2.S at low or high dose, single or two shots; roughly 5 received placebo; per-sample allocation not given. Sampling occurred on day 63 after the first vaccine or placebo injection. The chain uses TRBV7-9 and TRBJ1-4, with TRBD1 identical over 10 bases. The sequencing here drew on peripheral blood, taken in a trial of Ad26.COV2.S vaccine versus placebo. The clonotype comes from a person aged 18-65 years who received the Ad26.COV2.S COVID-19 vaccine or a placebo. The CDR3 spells CASSPIPGQGISEEKLFF. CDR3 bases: TGTGCCAGCAGCCCGATTCCGGGACAGGGGATCTCGGAAGAAAAACTGTTTTTT.